The present entry profiles one TCR beta chain with its context. Trimming pared 0 bases from V and 2 bases from J, leaving 2 bases between. Germline CDR1 reads SGHAT; CDR2 reads FQNNGV. The CDR3 covers 13 residues. This specimen belongs to a study of control samples from healthy donors and cancer patients. The table came from immunoSEQ multiplex PCR; TCRdb's copy has only in-frame clones and leaves some out. The sample has around 100,000 clones; about nine tenths are singletons. The source of this sequence is a woman younger than 35 in good health. V gene TRBV11-2 combines with J gene TRBJ1-3, with D hard to call. The sequencing input was blood. Here the CDR3 DNA reads TGTGCCAGCAGCTTAGATCCTGGAAACACCATATATTTT. Encoded protein: CASSLDPGNTIYF.